The rows below give T cell receptor beta chains drawn from one sample of a study of T cell changes during pregnancy in multiple sclerosis. Using immunoSEQ multiplex PCR, the repertoire was profiled, and TCRdb retains in-frame clones only, with some absent. The sample lists tens of thousands of clones, approximately 92% seen once, with 2% to 2.5% in the top ten. Sequenced material: peripheral blood, taken before pregnancy. The receptors derive from a female donor with multiple sclerosis, enrolled in a pregnancy study. Both conserved end residues are part of each CDR3. The D gene is left open where the match is weak. Some rows have no size entry. The others give once, few or many, or a class for an expanded clone.

TRBJ2-1 TRBV7-9 . TRBD2 CASSLALAGGFSDEQFF TGTGCCAGCAGCTTAGCACTAGCGGGAGGGTTTAGCGATGAGCAGTTCTTC
TRBJ2-2 TRBV7-2 . TRBD2 CASSLFLVGGANTGELFF TGTGCCAGCAGCTTGTTTCTGGTGGGGGGGGCGAACACCGGGGAGCTGTTTTTT
TRBJ2-5 TRBV7-2 . TRBD2 CASSYTLAGGPGKTQYF TGTGCCAGCAGCTATACACTAGCGGGAGGGCCGGGGAAGACCCAGTACTTC
TRBJ1-1 TRBV5-1 . TRBD1 CASSYRGNTEAFF TGCGCCAGCAGCTACAGGGGGAACACTGAAGCTTTCTTT
TRBJ1-1 TRBV28 once . CASSLSSGQNTEAFF TGTGCCAGCAGTTTATCGTCGGGACAGAACACTGAAGCTTTCTTT
TRBJ1-1 TRBV18 . . CASSPQSTGEGPEAFF TGTGCCAGCTCACCACAATCAACAGGAGAAGGACCTGAAGCTTTCTTT
TRBJ1-2 TRBV28 . . CASSLDQRPDGYTF TGTGCCAGCAGTTTAGATCAGCGGCCCGATGGCTACACCTTC
TRBJ2-3 TRBV14 . . CASSQETRKDTQYF TGTGCCAGCAGCCAAGAGACTAGAAAAGATACGCAGTATTTT
TRBJ1-2 TRBV4-3 . . CASSQDPGGASYGYTF TGCGCCAGCAGCCAAGATCCGGGGGGCGCGAGCTATGGCTACACCTTC
TRBJ1-1 TRBV2 . TRBD1 CASSGRGRTNTEAFF TGTGCCAGCTCCGGGAGGGGGCGGACGAACACTGAAGCTTTCTTT
TRBJ2-2 TRBV6-1 . TRBD2 CASSEALGLAAANTGELFF TGTGCCAGCAGTGAAGCGCTAGGACTAGCAGCCGCCAACACCGGGGAGCTGTTTTTT
TRBJ1-2 TRBV2 . TRBD1 CASSLGQIANYGYTF TGTGCCAGCAGTCTGGGACAGATAGCTAACTATGGCTACACCTTC
TRBJ1-2 TRBV10-3 . TRBD1 CAISQDRGTDGYTF TGTGCCATCAGCCAGGACAGGGGGACGGATGGCTACACCTTC
TRBJ2-3 TRBV5-6 . TRBD1 CASNDGTGGVADTQYF TGTGCCAGCAACGACGGGACAGGGGGAGTAGCAGATACGCAGTATTTT
TRBJ1-2 TRBV4-3 . . CASSQDRYGNYGYTF TGCGCCAGCAGCCAAGATCGGTACGGGAACTATGGCTACACCTTC
TRBJ2-5 TRBV7-2 . TRBD2 CASSVSSTSAGETQYF TGTGCCAGCAGCGTTAGTTCAACTAGCGCCGGTGAGACCCAGTACTTC
TRBJ2-5 TRBV11-2 . . CASSLDRGGETQYF TGTGCCAGCAGCTTAGATCGGGGAGGAGAGACCCAGTACTTC
TRBJ2-3 TRBV7-9 . TRBD1 CASSLFGQGKETDTQYF TGTGCCAGCAGCTTATTCGGACAGGGGAAAGAGACAGATACGCAGTATTTT
TRBJ2-4 TRBV6-5 . . CASSPTDRDKNIQYF TGTGCCAGCAGTCCAACGGACAGAGACAAAAACATTCAGTACTTC
TRBJ2-2 TRBV18 once TRBD2 CASSPGLALETGELFF TGTGCCAGCTCACCAGGACTAGCGCTAGAGACCGGGGAGCTGTTTTTT
TRBJ2-1 TRBV7-3 . TRBD2 CASSKTSGKPEQFF TGTGCCAGCAGTAAGACTAGCGGGAAGCCTGAGCAGTTCTTC
TRBJ1-1 TRBV27 . . CASSPQGLAEAFF TGTGCCAGCAGTCCACAGGGTTTGGCTGAAGCTTTCTTT
TRBJ2-1 TRBV5-1 once TRBD2 CASSLTSGAYNEQFF TGCGCCAGCAGCTTGACTAGCGGCGCCTACAATGAGCAGTTCTTC
TRBJ1-2 TRBV6-5 . TRBD1 CASSLGQAYGYTF TGTGCCAGCAGTTTGGGACAGGCCTATGGCTACACCTTC
TRBJ2-1 TRBV18 . TRBD2 CASSPPVAGVKNEQFF TGTGCCAGCTCACCACCTGTAGCGGGAGTTAAGAATGAGCAGTTCTTC
TRBJ2-7 TRBV4-3 . . CASSQGDSAPYEQYF TGCGCCAGCAGCCAAGGCGACAGCGCTCCCTACGAGCAGTACTTC
TRBJ1-1 TRBV7-6 . TRBD1 CASSLGTGQLNTEAFF TGTGCCAGCAGCTTAGGAACGGGACAGCTGAACACTGAAGCTTTCTTT
TRBJ2-5 TRBV7-2 once TRBD1 CASSLATGGGETQYF TGTGCCAGCAGCTTAGCGACAGGGGGAGGAGAGACCCAGTACTTC
TRBJ2-2 TRBV6-1 few TRBD1 CASRGQVNTGELFF TGTGCCAGCCGCGGACAGGTTAACACCGGGGAGCTGTTTTTT
TRBJ1-3 TRBV19 . . CASSIFGVERSSGNTIYF TGTGCCAGTAGTATATTCGGTGTCGAGCGGTCCTCTGGAAACACCATATATTTT
TRBJ2-3 TRBV9 . TRBD2 CASSVYTSGSSDTQYF TGTGCCAGCAGCGTTTACACTAGCGGGAGCTCAGATACGCAGTATTTT
TRBJ1-5 TRBV7-8 . . CASSMGGSYSNQPQHF TGTGCCAGCAGCATGGGAGGCTCTTATAGCAATCAGCCCCAGCATTTT
TRBJ2-3 TRBV6-1 . TRBD1 CASRTGGVQDTQYF TGTGCCAGCAGGACAGGGGGCGTTCAAGATACGCAGTATTTT
TRBJ2-1 TRBV5-4 . TRBD2 CASSVPLAGGPEDEQFF TGTGCCAGCAGCGTCCCCCTAGCGGGAGGGCCGGAAGATGAGCAGTTCTTC
TRBJ2-5 TRBV12-5 few TRBD2 CASAPTAGVGTQYF TGTGCTAGTGCGCCTACGGCGGGGGTGGGGACCCAGTACTTC
TRBJ2-7 TRBV2 once . CASSVGTGIYEQYF TGTGCCAGCAGTGTCGGGACTGGTATCTACGAGCAGTACTTC
TRBJ2-7 TRBV4-3 . TRBD2 CASSQDAGGEQYF TGCGCCAGCAGCCAAGATGCGGGGGGCGAGCAGTACTTC
TRBJ2-4 TRBV10-3 . TRBD1 CAISTLDRGPIIQYF TGTGCCATCAGCACTTTGGACAGGGGGCCGATCATTCAGTACTTC
TRBJ2-5 TRBV2 . TRBD2 CASSEMHTSGRSGETQYF TGTGCCAGCAGTGAGATGCATACTAGCGGGAGGTCAGGGGAGACCCAGTACTTC
TRBJ1-2 TRBV7-9 . TRBD1 CASSSGQGANYGYTF TGTGCCAGCAGCTCGGGACAGGGTGCTAACTATGGCTACACCTTC
TRBJ2-1 TRBV19 . TRBD2 CASSRRELGSYNEQFF TGTGCCAGTAGTAGGCGGGAGTTGGGCTCCTACAATGAGCAGTTCTTC
TRBJ1-5 TRBV7-9 . . CASSSSSEAKDQPQHF TGTGCCAGCAGCTCTTCCTCGGAGGCAAAGGATCAGCCCCAGCATTTT
TRBJ2-1 TRBV5-4 . TRBD1 CASSPVMTGGYNEQFF TGTGCCAGCAGCCCCGTTATGACAGGGGGCTACAATGAGCAGTTCTTC
TRBJ1-3 TRBV30 . TRBD1 CAWSVRGTAGNTIYF TGTGCCTGGAGTGTCCGCGGGACAGCTGGAAACACCATATATTTT
TRBJ2-7 TRBV9 . . CASSVDPLGSEQYF TGTGCCAGCAGCGTAGACCCCCTCGGGTCGGAGCAGTACTTC
TRBJ1-5 TRBV6-1 . . CASSAYIYNQPQHF TGTGCCAGCAGTGCGTACATTTACAATCAGCCCCAGCATTTT
TRBJ2-7 TRBV5-4 . . CASSFNIEEQYF TGTGCCAGCAGCTTCAACATTGAAGAGCAGTACTTC
TRBJ2-2 TRBV18 . TRBD1 CASSRDRGTGELFF TGTGCCAGCTCAAGAGACAGGGGCACCGGGGAGCTGTTTTTT
TRBJ1-1 TRBV4-1 once TRBD1 CASSQFGTGTNTEAFF TGCGCCAGCAGCCAATTTGGGACAGGGACGAACACTGAAGCTTTCTTT
TRBJ2-1 TRBV4-2 . TRBD1 CASSQYGQGADNEQFF TGTGCCAGCAGCCAGTATGGACAGGGTGCCGACAATGAGCAGTTCTTC